This entry concerns a single T cell receptor beta chain. Its antigen is not known. Produced via immunoSEQ multiplex PCR; TCRdb's table is partial and in-frame only. The table shows 2 million to 2.5 million clones, with roughly 95% occurring only once. This CDR3 is 15 amino acids long. Germline V gene data show CDR1 as PRHDT and CDR2 as FYEKMQ (reference sequence). The V segment lost 5 bases and the J segment 3 bases; nucleotides outside the gene matches: 7. The data belong to a study of shared clonotypes between healthy human individuals. Overall study results and limits: Rarefaction exposed incomplete sorted-subset sequencing despite large depth. In contrast to clonotypes shared by all four donors, non-shared clonotypes had lower generation probabilities.

The clonotype originates from a young man in good health. This chain links TRBV13 with TRBJ2-7; the match to TRBD2 covers 10 bases. Sequencing was carried out using naive CD4+ T cells sorted from blood. Subset indicated: CD45RA+ positively selected. CDR3 amino acids: CASSILAGELYEQYF. DNA for the CDR3: TGTGCCAGCAGCATCCTAGCGGGGGAGCTCTACGAGCAGTACTTC.